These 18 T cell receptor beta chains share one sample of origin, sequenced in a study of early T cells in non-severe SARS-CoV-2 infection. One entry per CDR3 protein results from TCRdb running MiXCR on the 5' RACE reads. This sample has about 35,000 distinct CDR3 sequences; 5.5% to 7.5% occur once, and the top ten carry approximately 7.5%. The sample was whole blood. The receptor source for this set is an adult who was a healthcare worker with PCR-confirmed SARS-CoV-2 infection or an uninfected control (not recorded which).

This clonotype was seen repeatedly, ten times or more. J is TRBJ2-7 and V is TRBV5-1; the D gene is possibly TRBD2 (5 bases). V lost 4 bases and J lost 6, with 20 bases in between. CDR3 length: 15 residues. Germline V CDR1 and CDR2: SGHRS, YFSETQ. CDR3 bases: TGCGCCAGCAGCCCTCCGGGAACTGGACTTCGCGAGCAGTACTTC. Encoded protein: CASSPPGTGLREQYF.

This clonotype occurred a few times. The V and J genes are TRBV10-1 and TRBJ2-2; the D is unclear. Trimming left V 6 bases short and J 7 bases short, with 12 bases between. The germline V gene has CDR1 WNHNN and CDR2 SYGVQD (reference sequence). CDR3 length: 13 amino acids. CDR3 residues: CASSDWGVGELFF. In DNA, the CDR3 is TGCGCCAGCAGCGATTGGGGTGTCGGGGAGCTGTTTTTT.

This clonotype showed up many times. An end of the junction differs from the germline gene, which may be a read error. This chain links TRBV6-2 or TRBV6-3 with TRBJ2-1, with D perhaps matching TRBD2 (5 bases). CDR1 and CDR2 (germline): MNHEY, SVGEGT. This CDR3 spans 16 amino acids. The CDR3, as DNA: TGTGCCAGCAGTTACTCTAGCGCGCTACCCGACAATGAGCAGCTCTTC. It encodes CASSYSSALPDNEQLF.

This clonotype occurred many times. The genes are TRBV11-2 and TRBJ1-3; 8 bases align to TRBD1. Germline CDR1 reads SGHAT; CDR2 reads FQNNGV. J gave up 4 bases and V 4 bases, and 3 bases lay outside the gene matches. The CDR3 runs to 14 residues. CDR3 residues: CASSSQGAGNTIYF. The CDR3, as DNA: TGTGCCAGCAGCTCTCAGGGGGCGGGAAACACCATATATTTT.

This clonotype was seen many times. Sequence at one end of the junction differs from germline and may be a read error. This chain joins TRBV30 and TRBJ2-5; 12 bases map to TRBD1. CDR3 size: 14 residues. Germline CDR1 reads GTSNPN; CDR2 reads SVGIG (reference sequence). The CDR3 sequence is CARSGTGGGETQYF. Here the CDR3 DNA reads TGTGCCCGGAGCGGGACAGGGGGCGGGGAGACCCAGTACTTC.

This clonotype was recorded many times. CDR3 in amino acids: CSASTEAFF. CDR3 coding DNA: TGCAGTGCTAGCACTGAAGCTTTCTTT. The chain uses TRBV20-1 and TRBJ1-1; the D is unclear. This CDR3 has 9 residues. Germline V gene data show CDR1 as DFQATT and CDR2 as SNEGSKA (reference sequence). Trimming shortened V by 3 bases and J by 4 bases, and 0 bases separated the two germline ends.

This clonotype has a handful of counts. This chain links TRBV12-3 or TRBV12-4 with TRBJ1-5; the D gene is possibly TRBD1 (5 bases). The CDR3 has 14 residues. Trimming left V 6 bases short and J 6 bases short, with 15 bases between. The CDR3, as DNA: TGTGCCAGCAGATCGACAGAGAATGGTCAGCCCCAGCATTTT. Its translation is CASRSTENGQPQHF.

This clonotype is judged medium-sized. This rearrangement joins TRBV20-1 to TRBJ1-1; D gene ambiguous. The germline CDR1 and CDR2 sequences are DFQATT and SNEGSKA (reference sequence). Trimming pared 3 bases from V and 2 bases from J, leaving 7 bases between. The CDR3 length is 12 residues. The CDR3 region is CSARRSNTEAFF. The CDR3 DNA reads TGCAGTGCTAGGCGTAGCAACACTGAAGCTTTCTTT.

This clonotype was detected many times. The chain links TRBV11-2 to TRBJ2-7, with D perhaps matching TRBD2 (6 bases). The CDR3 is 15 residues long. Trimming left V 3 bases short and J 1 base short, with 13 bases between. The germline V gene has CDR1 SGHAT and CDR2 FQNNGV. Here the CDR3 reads CASSLQEGVSYEQYF. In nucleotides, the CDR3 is TGTGCCAGCAGCTTGCAGGAGGGTGTGTCCTACGAGCAGTACTTC.

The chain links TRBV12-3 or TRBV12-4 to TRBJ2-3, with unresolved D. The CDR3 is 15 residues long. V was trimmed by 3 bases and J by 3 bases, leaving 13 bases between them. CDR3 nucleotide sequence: TGTGCCAGCAGTTTGGGTTTTACTGGGACAGATACGCAGTATTTT. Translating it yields CASSLGFTGTDTQYF.

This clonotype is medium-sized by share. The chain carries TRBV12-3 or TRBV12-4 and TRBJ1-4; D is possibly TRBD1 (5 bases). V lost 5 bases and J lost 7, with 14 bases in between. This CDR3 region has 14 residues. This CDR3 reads CASSHPSGPEKLFF. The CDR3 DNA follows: TGTGCCAGCAGTCATCCATCGGGGCCTGAAAAACTGTTTTTT.

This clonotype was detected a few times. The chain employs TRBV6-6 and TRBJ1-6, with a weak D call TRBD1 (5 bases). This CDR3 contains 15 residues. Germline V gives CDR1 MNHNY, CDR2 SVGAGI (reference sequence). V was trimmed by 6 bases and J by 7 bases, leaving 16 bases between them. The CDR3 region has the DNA TGTGCCAGCAGACCAAGGGGCGAACTCAATTCACCCCTCCACTTT. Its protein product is CASRPRGELNSPLHF.

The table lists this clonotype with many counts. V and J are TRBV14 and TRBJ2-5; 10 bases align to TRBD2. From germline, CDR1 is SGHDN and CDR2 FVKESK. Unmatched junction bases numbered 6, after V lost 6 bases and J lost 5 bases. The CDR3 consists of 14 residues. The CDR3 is CASRSSGGSETQYF. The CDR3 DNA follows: TGTGCCAGCAGGAGTAGCGGGGGGAGTGAGACCCAGTACTTC. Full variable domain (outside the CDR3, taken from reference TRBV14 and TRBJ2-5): EAGVTQFPSHSVIEKGQTVTLRCDPISGHDNLYWYRRVMGKEIKFLLHFVKESKQDESGMPNNRFLAERTGGTYSTLKVQPAELEDSGVYFCASRSSGGSETQYFGPGTRLLVL.

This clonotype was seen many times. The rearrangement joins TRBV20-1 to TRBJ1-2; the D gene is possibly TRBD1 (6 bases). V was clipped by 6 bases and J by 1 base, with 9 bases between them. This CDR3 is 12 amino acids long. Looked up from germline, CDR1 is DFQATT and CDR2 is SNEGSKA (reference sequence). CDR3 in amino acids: CSAGTSNYGYTF. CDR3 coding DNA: TGCAGTGCCGGGACAAGTAACTATGGCTACACCTTC.

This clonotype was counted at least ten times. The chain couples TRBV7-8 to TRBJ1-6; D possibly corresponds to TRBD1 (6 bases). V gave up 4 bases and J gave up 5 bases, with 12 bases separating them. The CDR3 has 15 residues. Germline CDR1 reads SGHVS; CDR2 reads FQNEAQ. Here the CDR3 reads CASSWWTENNSPLHF. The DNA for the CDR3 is TGTGCCAGCAGCTGGTGGACAGAGAATAATTCACCCCTCCACTTT.

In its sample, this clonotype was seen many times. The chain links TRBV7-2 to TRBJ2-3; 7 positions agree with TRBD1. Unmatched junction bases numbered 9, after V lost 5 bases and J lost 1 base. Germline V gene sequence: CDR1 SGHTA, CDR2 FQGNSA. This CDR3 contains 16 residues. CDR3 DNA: TGTGCCAGCAGCCGCCGGACAGGAGTTGGCACAGATACGCAGTATTTT. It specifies CASSRRTGVGTDTQYF.

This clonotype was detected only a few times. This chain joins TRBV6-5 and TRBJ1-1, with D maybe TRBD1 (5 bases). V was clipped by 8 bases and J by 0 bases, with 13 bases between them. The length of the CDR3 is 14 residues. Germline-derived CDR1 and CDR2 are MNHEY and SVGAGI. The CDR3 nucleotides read TGTGCCAGCTTGCCAGGGCAGGTGAACACTGAAGCTTTCTTT. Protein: CASLPGQVNTEAFF.

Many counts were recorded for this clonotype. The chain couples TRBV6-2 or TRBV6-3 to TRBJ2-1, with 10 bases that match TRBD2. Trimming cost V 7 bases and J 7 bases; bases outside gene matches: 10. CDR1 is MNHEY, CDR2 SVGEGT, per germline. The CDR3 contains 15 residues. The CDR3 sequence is CASTNKRGGFNEQFF. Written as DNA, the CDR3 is TGTGCCAGCACCAACAAGCGGGGGGGCTTTAATGAGCAGTTCTTC.